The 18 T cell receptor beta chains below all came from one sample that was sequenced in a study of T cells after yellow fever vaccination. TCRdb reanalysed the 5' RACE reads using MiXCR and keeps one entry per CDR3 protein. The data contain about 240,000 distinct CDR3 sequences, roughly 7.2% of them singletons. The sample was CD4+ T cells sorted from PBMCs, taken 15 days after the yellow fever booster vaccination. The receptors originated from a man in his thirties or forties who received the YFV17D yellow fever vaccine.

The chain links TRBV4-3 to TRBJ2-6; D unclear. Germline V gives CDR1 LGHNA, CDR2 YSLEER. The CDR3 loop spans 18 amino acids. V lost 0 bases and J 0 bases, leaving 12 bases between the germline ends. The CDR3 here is CASSQERERVSGANVLTF. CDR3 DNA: TGCGCCAGCAGCCAAGAAAGGGAACGGGTCTCTGGGGCCAACGTCCTGACTTTC.

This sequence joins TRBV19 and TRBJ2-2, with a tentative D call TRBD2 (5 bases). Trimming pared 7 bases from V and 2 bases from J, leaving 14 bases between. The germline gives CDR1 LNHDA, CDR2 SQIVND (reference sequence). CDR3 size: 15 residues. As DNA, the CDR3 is TGTGCCAGTAAAGCGGTCAGTGGCAACACCGGGGAGCTGTTTTTT. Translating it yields CASKAVSGNTGELFF.

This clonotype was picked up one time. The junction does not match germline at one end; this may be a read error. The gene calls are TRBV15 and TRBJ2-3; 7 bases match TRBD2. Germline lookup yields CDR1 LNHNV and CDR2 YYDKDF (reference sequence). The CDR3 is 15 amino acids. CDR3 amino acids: CATSTRREFTDAQYF. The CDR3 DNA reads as TGTGCCACCAGCACGCGGCGGGAGTTTACAGATGCGCAGTATTTT.

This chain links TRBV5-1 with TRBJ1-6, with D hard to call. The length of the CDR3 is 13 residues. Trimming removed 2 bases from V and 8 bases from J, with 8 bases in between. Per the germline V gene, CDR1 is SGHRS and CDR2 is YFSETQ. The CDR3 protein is CASSFTTDSPLHF. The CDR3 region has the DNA TGCGCCAGCAGCTTCACGACCGATTCACCCCTCCACTTT. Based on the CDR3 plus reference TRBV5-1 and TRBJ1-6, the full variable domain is KAGVTQTPRYLIKTRGQQVTLSCSPISGHRSVSWYQQTPGQGLQFLFEYFSETQRNKGNFPGRFSGRQFSNSRSEMNVSTLELGDSALYLCASSFTTDSPLHFGNGTRLTVT.

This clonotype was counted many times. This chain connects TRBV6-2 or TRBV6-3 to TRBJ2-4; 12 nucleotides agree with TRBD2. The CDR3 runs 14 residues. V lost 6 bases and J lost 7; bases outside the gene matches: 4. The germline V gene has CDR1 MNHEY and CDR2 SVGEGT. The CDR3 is CASSQGTSGNIQYF. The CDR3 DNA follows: TGTGCCAGCAGCCAAGGGACTAGCGGGAACATTCAGTACTTC.

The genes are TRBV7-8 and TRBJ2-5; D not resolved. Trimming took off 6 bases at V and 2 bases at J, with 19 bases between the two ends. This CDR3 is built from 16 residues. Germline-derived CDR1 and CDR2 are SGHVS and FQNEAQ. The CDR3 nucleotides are TGTGCCAGCAGAGAGTACGGGCAAACAGCTCAAGAGACCCAGTACTTC. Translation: CASREYGQTAQETQYF.

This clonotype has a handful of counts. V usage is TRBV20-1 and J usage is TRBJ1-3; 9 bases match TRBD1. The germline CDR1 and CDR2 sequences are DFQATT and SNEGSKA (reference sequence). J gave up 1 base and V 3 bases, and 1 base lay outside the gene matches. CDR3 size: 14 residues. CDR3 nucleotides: TGCAGTGCTAGCGACAGGGGGTCTGGAAACACCATATATTTT. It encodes CSASDRGSGNTIYF.

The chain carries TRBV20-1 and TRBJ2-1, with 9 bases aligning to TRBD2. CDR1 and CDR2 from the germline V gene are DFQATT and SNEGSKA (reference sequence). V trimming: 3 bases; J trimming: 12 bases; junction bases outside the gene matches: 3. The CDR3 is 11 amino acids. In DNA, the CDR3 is TGCAGTGCTAGTAGCGGGAGAGGGCAGTTCTTC. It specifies CSASSGRGQFF.

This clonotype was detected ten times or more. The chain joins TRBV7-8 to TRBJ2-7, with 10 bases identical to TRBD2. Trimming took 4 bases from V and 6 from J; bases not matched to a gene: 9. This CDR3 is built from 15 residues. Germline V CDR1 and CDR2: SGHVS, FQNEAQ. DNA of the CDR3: TGTGCCAGCAGCTCCTTAGCGGGAGGACTAAGCGAGCAGTACTTC. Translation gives CASSSLAGGLSEQYF.

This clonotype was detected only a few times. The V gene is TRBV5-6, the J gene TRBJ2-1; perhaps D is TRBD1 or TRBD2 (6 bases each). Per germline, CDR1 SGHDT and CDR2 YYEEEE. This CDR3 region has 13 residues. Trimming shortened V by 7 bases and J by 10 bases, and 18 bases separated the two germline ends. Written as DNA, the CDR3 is TGTGCCAGCGGGGGGCAGTTCGGGGGAGAGCAGTTCTTC. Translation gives CASGGQFGGEQFF.

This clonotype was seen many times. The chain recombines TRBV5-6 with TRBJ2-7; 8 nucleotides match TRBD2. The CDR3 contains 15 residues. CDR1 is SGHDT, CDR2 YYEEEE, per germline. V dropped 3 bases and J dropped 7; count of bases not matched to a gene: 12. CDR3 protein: CASSSPGGVVSEQYF. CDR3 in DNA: TGTGCCAGCAGCTCACCGGGAGGGGTTGTGTCTGAGCAGTACTTC.

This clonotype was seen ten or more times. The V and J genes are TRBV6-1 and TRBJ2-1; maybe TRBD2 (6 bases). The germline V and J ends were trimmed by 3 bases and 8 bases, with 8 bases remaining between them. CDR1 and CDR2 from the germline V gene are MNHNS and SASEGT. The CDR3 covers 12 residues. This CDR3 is CASSDTSHEQFF. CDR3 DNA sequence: TGTGCCAGCAGTGATACTAGCCATGAGCAGTTCTTC.

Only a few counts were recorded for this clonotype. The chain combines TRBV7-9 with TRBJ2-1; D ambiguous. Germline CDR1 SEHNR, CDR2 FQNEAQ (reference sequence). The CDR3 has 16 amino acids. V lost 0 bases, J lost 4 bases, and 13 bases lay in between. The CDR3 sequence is CASSLARRGIYNEQFF. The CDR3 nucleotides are TGTGCCAGCAGCTTAGCAAGGAGAGGAATATACAATGAGCAGTTCTTC.

Written as DNA, the CDR3 is TGTGCCAGCTCACCACCAAGCCTCCGGGGCTATGGCTACACCTTC. Protein: CASSPPSLRGYGYTF. The chain uses TRBV18 and TRBJ1-2, with D unresolved. Trimming stripped 0 bases from V and 4 bases from J, with 12 bases between. The length of the CDR3 is 15 residues. CDR1 is KGHSH and CDR2 is LQKENI in the germline V gene.

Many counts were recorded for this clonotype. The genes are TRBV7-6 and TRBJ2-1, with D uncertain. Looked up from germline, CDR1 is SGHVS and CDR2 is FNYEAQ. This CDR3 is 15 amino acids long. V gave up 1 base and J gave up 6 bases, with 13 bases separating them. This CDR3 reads CASSLEAGLTNEQFF. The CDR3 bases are TGTGCCAGCAGCTTAGAGGCAGGCCTAACCAATGAGCAGTTCTTC.

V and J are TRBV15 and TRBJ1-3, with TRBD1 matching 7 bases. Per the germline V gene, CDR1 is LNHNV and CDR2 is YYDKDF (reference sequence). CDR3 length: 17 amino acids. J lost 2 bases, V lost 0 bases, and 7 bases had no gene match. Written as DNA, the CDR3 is TGTGCCACCAGCAGAGACAACAGGGGCTTTGCTGGAAACACCATATATTTT. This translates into CATSRDNRGFAGNTIYF.

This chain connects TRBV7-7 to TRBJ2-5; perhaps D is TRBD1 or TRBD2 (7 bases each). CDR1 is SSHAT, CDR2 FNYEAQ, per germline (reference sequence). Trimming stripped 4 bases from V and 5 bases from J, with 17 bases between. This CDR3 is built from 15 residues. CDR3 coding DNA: TGTGCCAGCAGCTCCTGGGGAGGGGGCCTGGAGACCCAGTACTTC. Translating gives CASSSWGGGLETQYF. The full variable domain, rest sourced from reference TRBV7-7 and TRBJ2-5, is GAGVSQSPRYKVTKRGQDVTLRCDPISSHATLYWYQQALGQGPEFLTYFNYEAQPDKSGLPSDRFSAERPEGSISTLTIQRTEQRDSAMYRCASSSWGGGLETQYFGPGTRLLVL.

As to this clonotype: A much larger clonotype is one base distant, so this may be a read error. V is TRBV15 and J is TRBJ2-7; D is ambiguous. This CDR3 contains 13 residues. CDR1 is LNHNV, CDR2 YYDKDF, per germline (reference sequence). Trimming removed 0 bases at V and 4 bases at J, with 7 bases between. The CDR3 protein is CATSREMQYEQYF. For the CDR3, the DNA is TGTGCCACCAGCAGAGAAATGCAGTACGAGCAGTACTTC.